The 17 T cell receptor beta chains below were found in one sample sequenced in a study of OX40 agonist ivuxolimab in advanced cancers. This table comes from immunoSEQ multiplex PCR, and its TCRdb copy is limited to in-frame clones, with some not included. The table shows 50,000 to 75,000 clones, with 86% occurring only once. The sample was CD4+ or CD8+ T cells sorted from blood, taken in a trial of the OX40 agonist ivuxolimab. Receptor source: an adult with an advanced solid tumor such as melanoma, head and neck, liver or kidney cancer.

The genes are TRBV2 and TRBJ2-5; D not certain. With 9 bases removed from V and 2 bases from J, the gap between germline ends came to 7 bases. The CDR3 is made up of 11 amino acids. Germline V gives CDR1 SNHLY, CDR2 FYNNEI. The CDR3 region has the DNA TGTGCCAGTAGCCAACAAGAGACCCAGTACTTC. Amino acids: CASSQQETQYF. Full variable domain (missing parts from reference TRBV2 and TRBJ2-5): EPEVTQTPSHQVTQMGQEVILRCVPISNHLYFYWYRQILGQKVEFLVSFYNNEISEKSEIFDDQFSVERPDGSNFTLKIRSTKLEDSAMYFCASSQQETQYFGPGTRLLVL.

This chain joins TRBV4-1 and TRBJ1-2; TRBD1 might be the D (5 bases). CDR1 is MGHRA, CDR2 YSYEKL, per germline. V lost 4 bases, J lost 4 bases, and 13 bases lay in between. This CDR3 region has 14 residues. The DNA for the CDR3 is TGCGCCAGCAGCCCCCTCGGGGCGGGCTATGGCTACACCTTC. Residues: CASSPLGAGYGYTF.

The J gene is TRBJ1-5, the V gene TRBV11-2, with D uncertain. The CDR3 is made up of 12 amino acids. The germline V and J ends were trimmed by 5 bases and 7 bases, with 9 bases remaining between them. The germline gives CDR1 SGHAT, CDR2 FQNNGV. This CDR3 reads CASSQLGQPQHF. CDR3 sequence (DNA): TGTGCCAGCAGCCAGTTAGGGCAGCCCCAGCATTTT.

This rearrangement joins TRBV7-9 to TRBJ2-1; TRBD2 might be the D (5 bases). Germline V gene sequence: CDR1 SEHNR, CDR2 FQNEAQ (reference sequence). V shed 2 bases and J shed 6 bases, with 20 bases lying between them. The CDR3 length is 17 residues. The CDR3 sequence: CASSLFLGSDRANEQFF. The CDR3 nucleotides are TGTGCCAGCAGCTTATTTCTAGGGAGCGACCGGGCCAATGAGCAGTTCTTC.

The chain combines TRBV4-1 with TRBJ1-1; the D gene is possibly TRBD1 (5 bases). Trimming stripped 1 base from V and 4 bases from J, with 16 bases between. From germline, CDR1 is MGHRA and CDR2 YSYEKL. This CDR3 region has 16 residues. The CDR3, as DNA: TGCGCCAGCAGCCAAGCAGATCGGGGGGAAAGCACTGAAGCTTTCTTT. Amino acid sequence: CASSQADRGESTEAFF.

This clone is classed as medium-sized. The chain is built from TRBV7-9 and TRBJ1-4; perhaps TRBD1 as D (6 bases). Per the germline V gene, CDR1 is SEHNR and CDR2 is FQNEAQ (reference sequence). The CDR3 is made up of 13 amino acids. V lost 1 base to trimming and J lost 8 bases, with 8 bases between them. Here the CDR3 reads CASSLGDKEKLFF. The CDR3 bases are TGTGCCAGCAGCTTAGGGGACAAGGAAAAACTGTTTTTT.

The chain recombines TRBV5-5 with TRBJ1-5; 11 bases match TRBD1. V shed 3 bases and J 7 bases; nucleotides not matched to a gene: 6. The CDR3 extends over 15 amino acids. The germline V gene encodes CDR1 SGHKS and CDR2 YYEKEE (reference sequence). CDR3 region: CASSWTGGSGQPQHF. The CDR3 nucleotides read TGTGCCAGCAGCTGGACAGGGGGCTCCGGACAGCCCCAGCATTTT.

The V gene is TRBV18, the J gene TRBJ1-1; D is perhaps TRBD1 (5 bases). The CDR3 covers 12 residues. Trimming pared 3 bases from V and 7 bases from J, leaving 9 bases between. Per germline, CDR1 KGHSH and CDR2 LQKENI. This CDR3 is CASSPGGNEAFF. CDR3 DNA sequence: TGTGCCAGCTCACCGGGGGGAAATGAAGCTTTCTTT.

This chain links TRBV29-1 with TRBJ2-7; D may be TRBD1 (7 bases). The CDR3 contains 14 residues. Germline V gene sequence: CDR1 SQVTM, CDR2 ANQGSEA. V was clipped by 2 bases and J by 5 bases, with 16 bases between them. This CDR3 reads CSVETSARGDEQYF. The DNA of the CDR3 is TGCAGCGTTGAAACTTCCGCCAGGGGGGACGAGCAGTACTTC.

The rearrangement links TRBV7-9 to TRBJ2-3; D gene uncertain. The CDR3 is made up of 13 amino acids. Germline CDR1 is SEHNR and CDR2 is FQNEAQ (reference sequence). V lost 5 bases to trimming and J lost 4 bases, with 10 bases between them. The DNA of the CDR3 is TGTGCCAGCAGCCCAAAGGGCCCAGATACGCAGTATTTT. It specifies CASSPKGPDTQYF. The full variable domain, in which reference TRBV7-9 and TRBJ2-3 provide the parts outside the CDR3, is DTGVSQNPRHKITKRGQNVTFRCDPISEHNRLYWYRQTLGQGPEFLTYFQNEAQLEKSRLLSDRFSAERPKGSFSTLEIQRTEQGDSAMYLCASSPKGPDTQYFGPGTRLTVL.

The chain is built from TRBV6-5 and TRBJ2-7; 10 bases fit TRBD1. Germline V gene sequence: CDR1 MNHEY, CDR2 SVGAGI. Trimming at V came to 6 bases and at J to 1 base, leaving 3 bases not matched to a gene. CDR3 length equals 14 residues. This chain's CDR3 is CASRLGQGSYEQYF. CDR3 nucleotides: TGTGCCAGCAGATTGGGACAGGGGTCCTACGAGCAGTACTTC.

The V call is TRBV18, the J call TRBJ2-1; the match to TRBD1 covers 9 bases. Germline CDR1 reads KGHSH; CDR2 reads LQKENI. CDR3 size: 15 residues. Unmatched junction bases numbered 7, after V lost 2 bases and J lost 8 bases. CDR3 bases: TGTGCCAGCTCACCAGCGGGACAGGGTTCCGATGAGCAGTTCTTC. Amino acid sequence: CASSPAGQGSDEQFF.

This chain uses TRBV11-3 with TRBJ1-2; D may be TRBD1 (6 bases). The V end was cut by 2 bases, the J end by 0 bases, with 16 bases between. The CDR3 length is 17 residues. CDR1 SGHNT and CDR2 YENEEA come from the germline V gene. The CDR3 bases are TGTGCCAGCAGCTTACAAAGGGACGGACAGTCTAACTATGGCTACACCTTC. Its protein product is CASSLQRDGQSNYGYTF.

The V call is TRBV11-3, the J call TRBJ2-3; D uncertain. The CDR3 extends over 13 amino acids. V lost 5 bases and J lost 5, with 11 bases in between. The germline V gene encodes CDR1 SGHNT and CDR2 YENEEA. The CDR3: CASSTLQLDTQYF. The CDR3 bases are TGTGCCAGCAGCACTCTCCAGCTAGATACGCAGTATTTT.

The chain employs TRBV7-6 and TRBJ2-7, with 13 bases identical to TRBD2. V gave up 1 base and J gave up 3 bases; unmatched junction bases: 6. The CDR3 covers 17 residues. CDR1 SGHVS and CDR2 FNYEAQ come from the germline V gene. Written as DNA, the CDR3 is TGTGCCAGCAGCTTAGAGGGGGGGACTAGCGGGGTCTACGAGCAGTACTTC. Protein product: CASSLEGGTSGVYEQYF.

This CDR3 reads CASSQVGTGTRNEQYF. In DNA, the CDR3 is TGCGCCAGCAGCCAAGTAGGGACAGGGACTAGGAACGAGCAGTACTTC. The J gene is TRBJ2-7, the V gene TRBV4-1; TRBD1 might be the D (9 bases). The CDR3 loop spans 16 amino acids. Trimming took off 1 base at V and 5 bases at J, with 18 bases between the two ends. CDR1 MGHRA and CDR2 YSYEKL come from the germline V gene.

This chain uses TRBV13 with TRBJ2-1; possibly TRBD2 for D (6 bases). Between the trimmed V and J ends, which lost 5 bases and 3 bases, there was a span of 14 bases. Germline loops: CDR1 PRHDT, CDR2 FYEKMQ (reference sequence). This CDR3 region has 15 residues. CDR3 amino acids: CASSPGTLNYNEQFF. The CDR3, as DNA: TGTGCCAGCAGCCCGGGGACTCTTAACTACAATGAGCAGTTCTTC.